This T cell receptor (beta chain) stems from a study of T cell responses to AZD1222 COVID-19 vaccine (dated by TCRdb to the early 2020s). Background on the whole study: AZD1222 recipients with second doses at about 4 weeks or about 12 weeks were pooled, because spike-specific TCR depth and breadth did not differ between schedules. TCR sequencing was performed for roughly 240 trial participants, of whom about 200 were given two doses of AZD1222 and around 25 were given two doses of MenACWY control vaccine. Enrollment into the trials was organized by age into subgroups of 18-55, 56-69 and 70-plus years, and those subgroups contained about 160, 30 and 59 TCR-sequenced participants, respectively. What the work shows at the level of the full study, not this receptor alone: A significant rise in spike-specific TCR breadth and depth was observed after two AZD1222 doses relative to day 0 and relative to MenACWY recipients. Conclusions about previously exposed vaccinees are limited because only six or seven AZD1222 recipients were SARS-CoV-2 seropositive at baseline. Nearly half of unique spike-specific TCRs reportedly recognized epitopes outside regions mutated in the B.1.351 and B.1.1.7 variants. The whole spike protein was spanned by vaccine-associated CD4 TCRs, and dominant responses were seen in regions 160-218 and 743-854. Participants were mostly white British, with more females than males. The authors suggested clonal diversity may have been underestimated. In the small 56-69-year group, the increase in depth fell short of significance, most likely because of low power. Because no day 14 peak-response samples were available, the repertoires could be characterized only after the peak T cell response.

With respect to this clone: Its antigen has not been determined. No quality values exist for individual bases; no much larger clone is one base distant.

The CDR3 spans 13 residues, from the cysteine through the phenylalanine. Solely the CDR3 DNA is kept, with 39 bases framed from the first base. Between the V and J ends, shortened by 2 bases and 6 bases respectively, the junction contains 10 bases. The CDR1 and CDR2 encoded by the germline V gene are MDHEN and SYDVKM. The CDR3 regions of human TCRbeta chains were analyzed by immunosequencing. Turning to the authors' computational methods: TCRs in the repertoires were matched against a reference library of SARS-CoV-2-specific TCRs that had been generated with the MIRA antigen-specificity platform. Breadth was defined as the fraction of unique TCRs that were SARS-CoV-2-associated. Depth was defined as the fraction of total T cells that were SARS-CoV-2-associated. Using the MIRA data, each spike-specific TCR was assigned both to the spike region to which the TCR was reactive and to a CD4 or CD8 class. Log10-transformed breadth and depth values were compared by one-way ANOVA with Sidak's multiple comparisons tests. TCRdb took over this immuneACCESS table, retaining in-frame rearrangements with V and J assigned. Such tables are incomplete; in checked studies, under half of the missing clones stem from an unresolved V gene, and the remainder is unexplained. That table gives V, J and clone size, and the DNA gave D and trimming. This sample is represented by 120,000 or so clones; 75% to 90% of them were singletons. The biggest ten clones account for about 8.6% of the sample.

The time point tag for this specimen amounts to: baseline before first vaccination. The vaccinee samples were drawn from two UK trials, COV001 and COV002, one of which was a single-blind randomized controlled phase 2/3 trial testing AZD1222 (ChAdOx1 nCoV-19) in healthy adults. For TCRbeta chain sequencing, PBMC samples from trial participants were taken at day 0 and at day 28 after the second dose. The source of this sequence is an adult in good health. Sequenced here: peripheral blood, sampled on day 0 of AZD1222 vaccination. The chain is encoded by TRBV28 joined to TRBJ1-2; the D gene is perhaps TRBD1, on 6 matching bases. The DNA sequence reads TGTGCCAGCAGTTTAGAAGGGGGTGATGGCTACACCTTC. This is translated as CASSLEGGDGYTF.